A single sample gave rise to the 30 T cell receptor beta chains below, sequenced in a study of early T cells in non-severe SARS-CoV-2 infection. Using its own MiXCR run on the 5' RACE reads, TCRdb lists one record per CDR3 protein. This table has about 52,000 distinct CDR3 sequences, 9.5% to 11% appearing once. Sequenced: whole blood. The receptor set was obtained from an adult who was a healthcare worker with PCR-confirmed SARS-CoV-2 infection or an uninfected control (not recorded which).

This clonotype showed up just a few times. The CDR3 here is CAISIGTSGEGPYNEQFF. As DNA, the CDR3 is TGTGCCATAAGTATCGGGACTAGCGGGGAAGGGCCCTACAATGAGCAGTTCTTC. The gene calls are TRBV2 and TRBJ2-1, with TRBD2 matching 13 bases. This CDR3 has 18 residues. Germline values: CDR1 SNHLY, CDR2 FYNNEI. V shed 10 bases, J shed 2 bases, and the junction held 14 bases outside the gene matches.

There are many counts of this clonotype. V usage is TRBV7-2 and J usage is TRBJ2-6; D is ambiguous. With 5 bases removed from V and 0 bases from J, the gap between germline ends came to 8 bases. This CDR3 has 15 residues. Germline CDR1 and CDR2: SGHTA and FQGNSA. CDR3 region: CASSPTRSGANVLTF. The CDR3 DNA reads TGTGCCAGCAGCCCCACCCGCTCTGGGGCCAACGTCCTGACTTTC.

This clonotype occurred many times. J is TRBJ1-5 and V is TRBV1; the table's D call, TRBD1, has no DNA check behind it. TRBV1 is noted as a pseudogene. The CDR3 is 19 residues long. The CDR3 coding sequence is TGCACCAGCAGCCAAGATCCCCTTACAGGGGACTATAGCAATCAGCCCCAGCATTTT. Residues: CTSSQDPLTGDYSNQPQHF.

The table lists this clonotype with many counts. The chain carries TRBV12-3 or TRBV12-4 and TRBJ1-1; D not resolved. V was shortened by 0 bases and J by 1 base, with 9 bases between the two germline ends. The CDR3 is 15 amino acids. Here the CDR3 reads CASSLAKRANTEAFF. In DNA, the CDR3 is TGTGCCAGCAGTTTAGCGAAACGGGCGAACACTGAAGCTTTCTTT.

Ten or more counts support this clonotype. The CDR3 spells CASSLTRGSSSPYEQYF. The CDR3 DNA reads as TGTGCCAGCAGCTTAACCCGGGGTAGCTCAAGCCCCTACGAGCAGTACTTC. The chain links TRBV7-2 to TRBJ2-7; D perhaps matches TRBD2 (5 bases). The CDR3 has 17 amino acids. The V end was cut by 2 bases, the J end by 2 bases, with 19 bases between. The germline V gene has CDR1 SGHTA and CDR2 FQGNSA. Looking up the rest from reference TRBV7-2 and TRBJ2-7 gives the full variable domain: GAGVSQSPSNKVTEKGKDVELRCDPISGHTALYWYRQSLGQGLEFLIYFQGNSAPDKSGLPSDRFSAERTGGSVSTLTIQRTQQEDSAVYLCASSLTRGSSSPYEQYFGPGTRLTVT.

This clonotype has a count of ten or more. This rearrangement joins TRBV5-4 to TRBJ1-1, with D maybe TRBD1 (5 bases). Trimming took off 0 bases at V and 6 bases at J, with 6 bases between the two ends. The CDR3 loop spans 12 amino acids. CDR1 is SGHNT, CDR2 YYREEE, per germline (reference sequence). In DNA, the CDR3 is TGTGCCAGCAGCTTGGGGGGCCCTGAAGCTTTCTTT. This translates into CASSLGGPEAFF.

Ten or more counts support this clonotype. The chain is built from TRBV4-2 and TRBJ1-1; no clear D. Germline CDR1 LGHNA, CDR2 YNFKEQ. V dropped 6 bases and J dropped 1 base, with 12 bases sitting between them. This CDR3 spans 14 amino acids. CDR3 sequence reads: CASSRGAKNTEAFF. CDR3 nucleotides: TGTGCCAGCAGTCGTGGAGCAAAGAACACTGAAGCTTTCTTT.

The chain joins TRBV20-1 to TRBJ2-3; possible D gene TRBD2, 6 bases. Germline values: CDR1 DFQATT, CDR2 SNEGSKA (reference sequence). V shed 5 bases and J shed 4 bases, with 19 bases lying between them. The CDR3 sequence is 15 residues long. CDR3 nucleotide sequence: TGCAGTGCTGCGAGGGAGGTCCGCCGGGCAGATACGCAGTATTTT. Protein product: CSAAREVRRADTQYF.

This clonotype was seen a few times. The CDR3 sequence is CSAIDRDRGYEQYF. Here the CDR3 DNA reads TGCAGTGCAATCGACAGGGACCGAGGCTACGAGCAGTACTTC. The chain combines TRBV20-1 with TRBJ2-7, with 7 bases that match TRBD1. This CDR3 spans 14 amino acids. Trimming took 6 bases from V and 3 from J; bases not matched to a gene: 11. Germline CDR1 and CDR2: DFQATT and SNEGSKA (reference sequence).

This clonotype was picked up many times. The J gene is TRBJ1-2, the V gene TRBV28, with no clear D. The CDR3 consists of 13 residues. Per germline, CDR1 MDHEN and CDR2 SYDVKM. V gave up 6 bases and J gave up 2 bases, with 10 bases separating them. CDR3 in amino acids: CASRGGPNYGYTF. The CDR3 nucleotides read TGTGCCAGCAGGGGCGGGCCGAACTATGGCTACACCTTC.

This chain uses TRBV9 with TRBJ2-3; 7 positions agree with TRBD2. After removal of 3 bases from V and 2 bases from J, the junction contained 9 bases not matched to a gene. Germline V gene data show CDR1 as SGDLS and CDR2 as YYNGEE. There are 16 residues in the CDR3. CDR3 sequence reads: CASSADTGTTTDTQYF. CDR3 nucleotides: TGTGCCAGCAGCGCCGATACCGGGACTACCACAGATACGCAGTATTTT. Complete variable domain (other parts from reference TRBV9 and TRBJ2-3): DSGVTQTPKHLITATGQRVTLRCSPRSGDLSVYWYQQSLDQGLQFLIQYYNGEERAKGNILERFSAQQFPDLHSELNLSSLELGDSALYFCASSADTGTTTDTQYFGPGTRLTVL.

This clonotype was seen many times. The CDR3 region is CASSQEGDTTVVEQYF. CDR3 DNA sequence: TGTGCCAGCAGCCAAGAGGGGGACACCACCGTGGTGGAGCAGTACTTC. The chain recombines TRBV14 with TRBJ2-7, with a possible D match to TRBD1 (6 bases). V was shortened by 0 bases and J by 7 bases, with 19 bases between the two germline ends. Germline CDR1 SGHDN, CDR2 FVKESK. This CDR3 region has 16 residues.

This clonotype has more than one count but fewer than ten. The chain combines TRBV27 with TRBJ2-3; D might be TRBD2 (5 bases). V lost 7 bases and J lost 2, with 16 bases in between. Germline V gene data show CDR1 as MNHEY and CDR2 as SMNVEV (reference sequence). The CDR3 runs 15 residues. The CDR3 sequence: CASTNSGLLTDTQYF. CDR3 bases: TGTGCCAGCACAAACTCGGGGTTACTCACAGATACGCAGTATTTT.

In its sample, this clonotype was seen a few times. The rearrangement joins TRBV3-1 to TRBJ2-1; TRBD2 agrees at 8 bases. Trimming cost V 4 bases and J 14 bases; bases outside gene matches: 19. The V gene's germline CDR1 is LGHDT and CDR2 YNNKEL (reference sequence). The CDR3 has 16 residues. The CDR3 DNA sequence: TGTGCCAGCAGCCCAGGGACTAGTCGAGGTATTGGTTTTGAGTTCTTC. This translates into CASSPGTSRGIGFEFF.

Many counts were recorded for this clonotype. The chain carries TRBV6-6 and TRBJ2-1; the D gene is possibly TRBD2 (6 bases). Trimming took 5 bases from V and 7 from J, leaving 12 bases between them. The germline CDR1 and CDR2 sequences are MNHNY and SVGAGI (reference sequence). This CDR3 is built from 13 residues. The CDR3 nucleotides are TGTGCCAGCAGTCAACCGGGGGTAAATGAGCAGTTCTTC. Its protein is CASSQPGVNEQFF.

This clonotype occurred a few times. The CDR3 protein is CASSLGVTSDQPQHF. CDR3 nucleotide sequence: TGTGCCAGCAGTTTAGGCGTGACATCGGATCAGCCCCAGCATTTT. This sequence joins TRBV12-3 or TRBV12-4 and TRBJ1-5; D remains ambiguous. The CDR3 length is 15 residues. V was trimmed by 1 base and J by 5 bases, leaving 12 bases between them.

Turning to this clonotype: A much larger clone lies one base from this, so it may be a read error. V and J are TRBV19 and TRBJ1-4; 7 bases fit TRBD1. Trimming cost V 6 bases and J 8 bases; bases outside gene matches: 9. This CDR3 spans 14 amino acids. Germline V gene lookup returns CDR1 LNHDA and CDR2 SQIVND (reference sequence). CDR3 protein: CASRRQGVREKLFF. CDR3 coding DNA: TGTGCCAGTAGGCGACAGGGTGTTCGAGAAAAACTGTTTTTT.

Only a few counts were recorded for this clonotype. The V and J genes are TRBV27 and TRBJ2-1; TRBD1 aligns across 8 bases. The V gene's germline CDR1 is MNHEY and CDR2 SMNVEV (reference sequence). This CDR3 contains 15 residues. The V and J ends lost 3 bases and 1 base, in that order; junction bases with no gene match: 2. The CDR3 region is CASSFGTGSYNEQFF. The DNA for the CDR3 is TGTGCCAGCAGTTTTGGGACAGGTTCCTACAATGAGCAGTTCTTC.

This clonotype was seen a handful of times. This sequence joins TRBV5-6 and TRBJ2-5; D remains ambiguous. The CDR3 runs to 14 residues. Germline lookup yields CDR1 SGHDT and CDR2 YYEEEE. Trimming removed 0 bases from V and 5 bases from J, with 11 bases in between. CDR3 protein: CASSLVEGGETQYF. CDR3 sequence (DNA): TGTGCCAGCAGCTTGGTAGAAGGTGGCGAGACCCAGTACTTC.

This clonotype was seen more than once but under ten times. The chain joins TRBV11-2 to TRBJ1-1; D gene unclear. V was pared by 1 base and J by 7 bases, with 10 bases between. Germline-derived CDR1 and CDR2 are SGHAT and FQNNGV. The CDR3 totals 13 residues. CDR3 coding DNA: TGTGCCAGCAGCTTAGGAGGCCTGGGTGAAGCTTTCTTT. It yields the protein CASSLGGLGEAFF.

This clonotype was picked up many times. This sequence joins TRBV7-9 and TRBJ1-1, with a tentative D call TRBD1 (5 bases). The CDR3 totals 12 residues. Per germline, CDR1 SEHNR and CDR2 FQNEAQ (reference sequence). The V and J ends lost 1 base and 8 bases respectively, with 8 bases between them. The CDR3 nucleotides read TGTGCCAGCAGCTTAGAACAGGCCGAAGCTTTCTTT. Protein product: CASSLEQAEAFF.

This chain joins TRBV6-6 and TRBJ2-7; no clear D. Germline CDR1 and CDR2: MNHNY and SVGAGI (reference sequence). Trimming removed 6 bases at V and 2 bases at J, with 14 bases between. This CDR3 region has 14 residues. DNA for the CDR3: TGTGCCAGCAGCCCCCCCAGCGACCCCTACGAGCAGTACTTC. Encoded protein: CASSPPSDPYEQYF.

This clonotype appeared a few times. This rearrangement joins TRBV12-3 or TRBV12-4 to TRBJ2-5, with D maybe TRBD2 (6 bases). CDR3 length equals 17 residues. V lost 7 bases and J lost 7, with 28 bases in between. CDR3 sequence: CASIPGSSGALQGTQYF. The CDR3 DNA follows: TGTGCCAGCATCCCCGGTAGTAGCGGAGCGCTTCAGGGGACCCAGTACTTC.

This clonotype has a count of ten or more. This chain connects TRBV7-9 to TRBJ2-5; D could derive from TRBD1 or TRBD2 (5 bases each). CDR1 is SEHNR, CDR2 FQNEAQ, per germline (reference sequence). The ends were cut back, 4 bases at V and 5 bases at J, with 8 bases in the middle. This CDR3 comprises 12 residues. CDR3 bases: TGTGCCAGCAGCTGGGGGATGGAGACCCAGTACTTC. Translating it yields CASSWGMETQYF.

This clonotype has more than one count but fewer than ten. The chain employs TRBV7-2 and TRBJ2-1, with 7 positions matching TRBD2. Losses at the gene ends were 4 bases for V and 4 bases for J; bases not matched to a gene: 1. CDR3 length: 13 residues. The germline CDR1 and CDR2 sequences are SGHTA and FQGNSA. In DNA form, the CDR3 reads TGTGCCAGCAGCTCCGGGGGGTACAATGAGCAGTTCTTC. Protein: CASSSGGYNEQFF. Complete variable domain (other parts from reference TRBV7-2 and TRBJ2-1): GAGVSQSPSNKVTEKGKDVELRCDPISGHTALYWYRQSLGQGLEFLIYFQGNSAPDKSGLPSDRFSAERTGGSVSTLTIQRTQQEDSAVYLCASSSGGYNEQFFGPGTRLTVL.

The table lists this clonotype with many counts. The rearrangement joins TRBV19 to TRBJ1-5; D perhaps matches TRBD1 (5 bases). Between the trimmed V and J ends, which lost 3 bases and 5 bases, there was a span of 14 bases. Germline V gene data show CDR1 as LNHDA and CDR2 as SQIVND (reference sequence). This CDR3 comprises 15 residues. The DNA of the CDR3 is TGTGCCAGTAGTATGAGGGGAGGGAGTGATCAGCCCCAGCATTTT. As protein: CASSMRGGSDQPQHF.

This clonotype was counted only a few times. The chain uses TRBV2 and TRBJ2-7, with TRBD2 identical over 9 bases. Germline CDR1 is SNHLY and CDR2 is FYNNEI. The CDR3 covers 13 residues. Unmatched junction bases numbered 7, after V lost 7 bases and J lost 6 bases. In nucleotides, the CDR3 is TGTGCCAGCAATATGGGACTAGCTCTCGAGCAGTACTTC. It yields the protein CASNMGLALEQYF.

This clonotype was counted between two and nine times. The rearrangement links TRBV11-2 to TRBJ1-3; D is unresolved. Germline-derived CDR1 and CDR2 are SGHAT and FQNNGV. The CDR3 consists of 11 residues. Trimming shortened V by 5 bases and J by 8 bases, and 7 bases separated the two germline ends. The CDR3 DNA is TGTGCCAGCAGCCTTGGCGACACCATATATTTT. This translates into CASSLGDTIYF.

This chain uses TRBV10-3 with TRBJ2-7; possibly TRBD1 for D (5 bases). V shed 2 bases and J shed 2 bases, with 22 bases lying between them. This CDR3 region has 18 residues. Germline values: CDR1 ENHRY, CDR2 SYGVKD. The CDR3 spells CAISEKATGQGYTYEQYF. The CDR3 bases are TGTGCCATCAGTGAGAAAGCGACTGGGCAGGGTTATACCTACGAGCAGTACTTC.

Note on this clonotype: A much larger clone differs by one base, so this may be a read error. The chain carries TRBV12-3 or TRBV12-4 and TRBJ2-3, with 7 bases matching TRBD2. The trim removed 5 bases at V and 4 bases at J, leaving 6 bases unmatched. The CDR3 length is 14 residues. The DNA for the CDR3 is TGTGCCAGCAGTCTTAGCGGGTACTCAGATACGCAGTATTTT. The encoded protein is CASSLSGYSDTQYF.